This T cell receptor beta chain was observed in a study of blood T cell repertoires in COVID-19. In the original workflow: Scientists estimated how many nucleated cells there were by amplifying reference gene primers. Using immunoSEQ multiplex PCR, the repertoire was profiled, and TCRdb retains in-frame clones only, with some absent. V, J and clone size derive from that table, while D and trimming were established from the DNA sequence. Altogether over 350,000 clones are present, 88% being singletons, with the ten largest covering 0.9% to 1.5%. This TCR derives from a woman aged 18-29 years who had recovered from COVID-19. Sequencing was performed on PBMCs or T cells enriched from blood (not recorded which).

Written as DNA, the CDR3 is TGCGCCAGCAGCATCCCACGGGACAGACAAGAGACCCAGTACTTC. Translation gives CASSIPRDRQETQYF. V and J are TRBV5-1 and TRBJ2-5; 7 bases line up with TRBD1. CDR1 is SGHRS and CDR2 is YFSETQ in the germline V gene. The CDR3 length is 15 residues. Germline trimming cut 4 bases from V and 2 bases from J; bases unmatched to any gene: 8.